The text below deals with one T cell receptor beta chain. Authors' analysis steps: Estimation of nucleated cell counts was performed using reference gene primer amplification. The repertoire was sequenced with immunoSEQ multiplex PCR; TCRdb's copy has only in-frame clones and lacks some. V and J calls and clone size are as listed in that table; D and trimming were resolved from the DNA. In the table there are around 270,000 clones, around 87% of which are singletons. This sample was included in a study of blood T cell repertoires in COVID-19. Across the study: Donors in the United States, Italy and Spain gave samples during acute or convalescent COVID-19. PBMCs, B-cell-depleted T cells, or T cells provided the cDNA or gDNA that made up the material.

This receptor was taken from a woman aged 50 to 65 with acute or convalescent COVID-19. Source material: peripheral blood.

The CDR3 region is CASSVGGGDQNSPLHF. The CDR3 DNA is TGTGCCAGCAGCGTCGGGGGAGGGGACCAAAATTCACCCCTCCACTTT. The chain combines TRBV9 with TRBJ1-6, with D maybe TRBD1 (5 bases). Germline-derived CDR1 and CDR2 are SGDLS and YYNGEE. Deletions cut 2 bases from V and 7 bases from J, with 16 bases between. The CDR3 runs 16 residues.